This T cell receptor (beta chain) is from a study of shared clonotypes between healthy human individuals. As handled by the study authors: ImmunoSEQ output lacked quality scores and full-length reads, limiting matched filtering. The repertoire was sequenced with immunoSEQ multiplex PCR; TCRdb's copy has only in-frame clones and lacks some. Clone size and V and J calls were adopted from that table, with D and trimming inferred from the DNA. The data contain more than 2,000,000 clones, more than 85% of them singletons. The donors were adults (healthy and HIV-negative) with no recent acute infections or vaccinations. Regarding this clone: Its antigen is unidentified.

Study-wide findings and caveats: Generation probability values for non-shared clonotypes were lower than those for clonotypes shared by all four donors.

Source material: naive CD4+ T cells from PBMCs. Subset defined: CD45RA+ positively selected. This receptor was taken from a man aged 18 to 30 in good health. Some clones in this sample may be carry-over from other donors' samples.

The DNA for the CDR3 is TGTGCCAGCAGTTCGGCGCAGGGGGACAAGTGGCAGTTCTTC. Residues: CASSSAQGDKWQFF. This chain joins TRBV28 and TRBJ2-1, with 7 bases fitting TRBD1. This CDR3 contains 14 residues. V lost 4 bases, J lost 12 bases, and 12 bases stayed unmatched. Germline V lookup: CDR1 MDHEN, CDR2 SYDVKM.